This passage covers 14 T cell receptor beta chains from one sample sequenced in a study of circulating CD8 cells and anti-PD-1 response in melanoma. Four subsets defined by PD-1 and/or TIGIT were sorted from live CD3+CD8+TCRalphabeta+ cells. TCR libraries were prepared from around 15 ng of total RNA with the QIAseq Immune Repertoire TCR panel. MiXCR, applied by TCRdb to the reads, yields one record per CDR3 protein. The sample records more than 130 distinct CDR3 sequences, about a tenth being singletons. The sequencing here drew on CD8+ T cells from PBMCs, taken at baseline or after one month of anti-PD-1 therapy (not recorded which). These TCRs come from a human donor with melanoma.

This clonotype is labeled large. This rearrangement joins TRBV30 to TRBJ1-1; D ambiguous. Per germline, CDR1 GTSNPN and CDR2 SVGIG (reference sequence). The V end lost 1 base, the J end lost 1 base, and 4 bases lay between the germline ends. The CDR3 is 12 amino acids. CDR3 sequence (DNA): TGTGCCTGGAGTGAGGAGAACACTGAAGCTTTCTTT. This codes for CAWSEENTEAFF.

In its sample, this clonotype is large. The chain recombines TRBV20-1 with TRBJ2-7; D could derive from TRBD1 or TRBD2 (5 bases each). Trimming took 3 bases from V and 7 from J, leaving 7 bases between them. Looked up from germline, CDR1 is DFQATT and CDR2 is SNEGSKA (reference sequence). CDR3 length equals 10 residues. The CDR3 DNA sequence: TGCAGTGCTAGTGAGGGGGAGCAGTACTTC. Translation: CSASEGEQYF.

This clonotype is medium-sized (0.01 to 0.1%). The gene calls are TRBV19 and TRBJ1-4, with D maybe TRBD1 (6 bases). The CDR3 totals 14 residues. Germline CDR1 is LNHDA and CDR2 is SQIVND (reference sequence). Trimming removed 3 bases from V and 5 bases from J, with 10 bases in between. The CDR3 loop reads CASSMMGGNEKLFF. CDR3 coding DNA: TGTGCCAGTAGTATGATGGGGGGCAATGAAAAACTGTTTTTT.

Judged by abundance, this clonotype is large. The chain joins TRBV29-1 to TRBJ1-3, with TRBD1 matching 8 bases. After removal of 3 bases from V and 1 base from J, the junction contained 2 bases not matched to a gene. Germline CDR1 reads SQVTM; CDR2 reads ANQGSEA. The CDR3 is 14 residues long. CDR3 sequence: CSVDDRGSGNTIYF. The CDR3 coding sequence is TGCAGCGTTGATGACAGGGGATCTGGAAACACCATATATTTT.

By sample share, this clonotype is large. V usage is TRBV7-2 and J usage is TRBJ2-2; 10 bases map to TRBD1. This CDR3 is 20 amino acids long. The junction had 14 bases not matched to a gene; V was cut back by 4 bases and J by 0 bases. The germline V gene has CDR1 SGHTA and CDR2 FQGNSA. The CDR3 sequence: CASSSNRDRGPISNTGELFF. The CDR3 DNA reads TGTGCCAGCAGCTCTAACCGGGACAGGGGACCAATTTCGAACACCGGGGAGCTGTTTTTT.

By frequency in the sample, this clonotype is large. The CDR3 DNA sequence: TGTGCCAGCAGCTTAGGTGGCAGGGGCGATGAGCAGTTCTTC. Translation: CASSLGGRGDEQFF. This sequence joins TRBV7-2 and TRBJ2-1; tentatively, D is TRBD1 (6 bases). Trimming shortened V by 1 base and J by 8 bases, and 12 bases separated the two germline ends. The germline V gene encodes CDR1 SGHTA and CDR2 FQGNSA. The CDR3 consists of 14 residues. Based on the CDR3 plus reference TRBV7-2 and TRBJ2-1, the full variable domain is GAGVSQSPSNKVTEKGKDVELRCDPISGHTALYWYRQSLGQGLEFLIYFQGNSAPDKSGLPSDRFSAERTGGSVSTLTIQRTQQEDSAVYLCASSLGGRGDEQFFGPGTRLTVL.

This clonotype counts as medium-sized (0.01 to 0.1%). J is TRBJ2-7 and V is TRBV2, with D hard to call. V was pared by 3 bases and J by 3 bases, with 15 bases between. The CDR3 consists of 15 residues. CDR1 is SNHLY and CDR2 is FYNNEI in the germline V gene. The chain's CDR3 is CASSEVAGALYEQYF. CDR3 nucleotides: TGTGCCAGCAGTGAGGTGGCAGGCGCTCTCTACGAGCAGTACTTC.

This clonotype is medium-sized. With a much larger clone just one base away, this may be a read error. The rearrangement uses TRBV2 and TRBJ2-2; 9 nucleotides match TRBD2. Germline V gene lookup returns CDR1 SNHLY and CDR2 FYNNEI. The length of the CDR3 is 14 residues. With V trimmed by 8 bases and J by 7 bases, 8 bases remained unmatched. In DNA form, the CDR3 reads TGTGCCAGCGAGCGGGGGGCTTACATCGGGGAGCTGTTTTTT. Translation gives CASERGAYIGELFF.

This clonotype is large in the sample. This chain connects TRBV19 to TRBJ2-7; a weak D match, TRBD2 (5 bases). Germline CDR1 LNHDA, CDR2 SQIVND (reference sequence). V lost 7 bases, J lost 1 base, and 14 bases lay in between. This CDR3 has 14 residues. CDR3 coding DNA: TGTGCCAGTACCCCTGACGGGGAGTCCTACGAGCAGTACTTC. Translated, it gives CASTPDGESYEQYF.

By share, this clonotype counts as large. The chain recombines TRBV30 with TRBJ2-7; no reliable D call. Germline V CDR1 and CDR2: GTSNPN, SVGIG (reference sequence). V lost 7 bases and J lost 0, with 19 bases in between. The CDR3 consists of 15 residues. CDR3: CALEDRLQSSYEQYF. As DNA, the CDR3 is TGTGCCTTGGAAGACCGACTTCAATCCTCCTACGAGCAGTACTTC.

This clonotype is large (0.1 to 1%) by share. The V gene is TRBV2, the J gene TRBJ2-7; D is perhaps TRBD1 or TRBD2 (5 bases each). CDR3 length: 17 amino acids. Germline values: CDR1 SNHLY, CDR2 FYNNEI. The V end was cut by 6 bases, the J end by 0 bases, with 21 bases between. CDR3 sequence reads: CASSPSDIIAISYEQYF. The CDR3 coding sequence is TGTGCCAGCAGCCCCTCGGACATTATAGCGATCTCCTACGAGCAGTACTTC.

This clonotype ranks as large (0.1 to 1%). The chain carries TRBV27 and TRBJ2-2; D unresolved. The CDR3 loop spans 14 amino acids. Germline-derived CDR1 and CDR2 are MNHEY and SMNVEV (reference sequence). V lost 4 bases and J 1 base, leaving 7 bases between the germline ends. For the CDR3, the DNA is TGTGCCAGCAGTTCACACTTGAACACCGGGGAGCTGTTTTTT. Translated, it gives CASSSHLNTGELFF.

This clonotype is hyperexpanded in the sample. The chain joins TRBV2 to TRBJ2-3; 8 bases are shared with TRBD2. Per the germline V gene, CDR1 is SNHLY and CDR2 is FYNNEI. CDR3 length equals 15 residues. With 6 bases clipped from V and 1 base from J, the junction kept 6 bases outside the gene matches. As DNA, the CDR3 is TGTGCCAGCAGACCGGGGGGGCTACGCACAGATACGCAGTATTTT. It is translated as CASRPGGLRTDTQYF. Combining the CDR3 with reference TRBV2 and TRBJ2-3 gives the whole variable domain EPEVTQTPSHQVTQMGQEVILRCVPISNHLYFYWYRQILGQKVEFLVSFYNNEISEKSEIFDDQFSVERPDGSNFTLKIRSTKLEDSAMYFCASRPGGLRTDTQYFGPGTRLTVL.

In its sample, this clonotype is medium-sized. This chain links TRBV19 with TRBJ2-1; D may be TRBD1 or TRBD2 (7 bases each). CDR1 LNHDA and CDR2 SQIVND come from the germline V gene (reference sequence). The V end lost 5 bases, the J end lost 4 bases, and 15 bases lay between the germline ends. The CDR3 is made up of 15 amino acids. The CDR3 sequence is CASSAGGGAYNEQFF. The DNA of the CDR3 is TGTGCCAGTAGTGCAGGGGGGGGCGCTTACAATGAGCAGTTCTTC.